What follows are 3 T cell receptor beta chains derived from one specimen sequenced in a study of blood T cell repertoires in COVID-19. Here immunoSEQ multiplex PCR was the method, and the copy in TCRdb shows in-frame clones only, minus some. Of approximately 300,000 clones in the sample, 70% to 90% were seen once. Sequencing input: peripheral blood. Source of these receptors: a human donor with COVID-19, enrolled during active disease. The donor label of this sample is uncertain.

The J gene is TRBJ1-4, the V gene TRBV9; D remains unclear. Germline CDR1 SGDLS, CDR2 YYNGEE. Trimming took off 3 bases at V and 8 bases at J, with 14 bases between the two ends. The CDR3 covers 14 residues. For the CDR3, the DNA is TGTGCCAGCAGCGAGGAGGTGAAGCAGGAAAAACTGTTTTTT. The encoded protein is CASSEEVKQEKLFF.

This clone was counted a single time. The V call is TRBV9, the J call TRBJ1-3, with D uncertain. CDR3 length: 14 amino acids. Per the germline V gene, CDR1 is SGDLS and CDR2 is YYNGEE. V was shortened by 4 bases and J by 0 bases, with 8 bases between the two germline ends. CDR3 residues: CASSLGLSGNTIYF. CDR3 DNA: TGTGCCAGCAGCCTCGGACTCTCTGGAAACACCATATATTTT.

In this sample, this clone turned up once. The chain uses TRBV7-2 and TRBJ2-3; 12 nucleotides line up with TRBD2. This CDR3 has 15 amino acids. V shed 5 bases and J 3 bases; nucleotides not matched to a gene: 3. Germline V gene lookup returns CDR1 SGHTA and CDR2 FQGNSA. The CDR3 here is CASSPGTSGTDTQYF. Here the CDR3 DNA reads TGTGCCAGCAGCCCCGGGACTAGCGGGACAGATACGCAGTATTTT.